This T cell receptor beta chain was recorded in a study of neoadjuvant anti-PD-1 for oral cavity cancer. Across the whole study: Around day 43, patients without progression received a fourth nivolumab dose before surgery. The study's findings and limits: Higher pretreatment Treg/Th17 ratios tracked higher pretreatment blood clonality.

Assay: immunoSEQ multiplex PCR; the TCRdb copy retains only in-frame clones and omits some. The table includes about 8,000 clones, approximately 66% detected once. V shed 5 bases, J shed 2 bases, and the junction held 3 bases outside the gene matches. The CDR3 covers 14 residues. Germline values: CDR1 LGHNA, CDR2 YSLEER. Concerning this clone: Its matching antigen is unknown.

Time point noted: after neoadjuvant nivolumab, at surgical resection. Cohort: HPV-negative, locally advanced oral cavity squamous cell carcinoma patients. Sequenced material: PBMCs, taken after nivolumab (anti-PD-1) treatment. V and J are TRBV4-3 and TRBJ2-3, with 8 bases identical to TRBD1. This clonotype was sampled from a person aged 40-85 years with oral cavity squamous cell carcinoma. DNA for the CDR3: TGCGCCAGCAGCGCGACAGGGGCCACAGATACGCAGTATTTT. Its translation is CASSATGATDTQYF.